This T cell receptor (beta chain) appears in the sequencing data of a study of shared T cell receptors in the human thymus. This CDR3 region has 14 residues. Unmatched junction bases numbered 17, after V lost 7 bases and J lost 14 bases. Germline loops: CDR1 ENHRY, CDR2 SYGVKD. Some clones are missing from TCRdb's copy, which holds only in-frame ones; the method was immunoSEQ multiplex PCR. The data contain 500,000 to 850,000 clones, about 89% of them singletons. These same records also appear under a second study, on human thymus T cells. Turning to that study: Among the donors, all were healthy Finnish infants having corrective surgery for congenital heart defects. Thymus was obtained from resections taken during corrective heart surgery. V and J genes seemed to be used with bias in thymic and blood repertoires. What related research reported was that thymic repertoires overlapped highly among unrelated individuals.

Source material: thymocytes. The origin of this receptor is a boy under three years old with a congenital heart defect. J is TRBJ1-2 and V is TRBV10-3, with 9 positions matching TRBD1. The CDR3 is CAITERGQGHNYTF. The CDR3 DNA is TGTGCCATCACGGAGAGGGGACAGGGCCACAATTATACCTTC.